This TCR beta chain came from a study of T cell clones after liver transplantation. Study summary: TCRbeta sequencing after a pre-transplant mixed lymphocyte reaction identified graft-donor-reactive clones, later tracked in post-transplant blood. Without induction therapy, subjects received standard immunosuppression until 12-24 months post-transplant.

Overall study results and limits: These preliminary findings come from unstandardized post-transplant sampling times. Migration into the graft, not deletion, may explain lost graft donor-reactive T cells.

On this clone: Its antigen remains unidentified. The junction and the germline gene differ at one end; a read error may be behind it.

CDR1 is LNHDA and CDR2 is SQIVND in the germline V gene (reference sequence). CDR3 size: 10 residues. The method was immunoSEQ multiplex PCR; TCRdb's version includes in-frame clones alone and lacks a portion of them. Counted here are more than 20,000 clones, about 93% occurring once; the ten biggest clones make up roughly 25%. Here the sequenced sample was CD8+ T cells from blood, taken less than 28 months after liver transplant. The chain links TRBV19 to TRBJ2-3; D is perhaps TRBD1 (6 bases). The TCR sequence derives from a human patient who received a liver transplant. Part of the T cell pool may stem from the graft donor. The CDR3, as DNA: TGTGCCAGCCGCCGGGACACGTTTATATTT. Translated: CASRRDTFIF.